This T cell receptor (beta chain) derives from a study of cytomegalovirus exposure and HLA in healthy donors. General study findings and limits: Within a later analysis, the majority of CMV-associated TCR beta chains appeared HLA-restricted. CMV serostatus was the only recorded immune exposure for donors. Sequencing likely generated an artifact that appeared as a cluster of highly shared sequence variants.

PCR primers comprised 60 Vbeta and 13 Jbeta primers. Assay used: immunoSEQ multiplex PCR; TCRdb lists only in-frame clones, some missing. The sample lists roughly 110,000 clones; 74% were seen once. With 7 bases clipped from V and 7 bases from J, the junction kept 15 bases outside the gene matches. CDR3 length: 16 amino acids. CDR1 is SNHLY and CDR2 is FYNNEI in the germline V gene. As regards this clone: Its antigen is currently unknown.

The source is a human donor in good health. The sample comprised PBMCs. The gene calls are TRBV2 and TRBJ2-1; 8 positions agree with TRBD2. The CDR3 region is CASTAQIPGLVNEQFF. For the CDR3, the DNA is TGTGCCAGCACCGCCCAAATTCCGGGACTAGTAAATGAGCAGTTCTTC.